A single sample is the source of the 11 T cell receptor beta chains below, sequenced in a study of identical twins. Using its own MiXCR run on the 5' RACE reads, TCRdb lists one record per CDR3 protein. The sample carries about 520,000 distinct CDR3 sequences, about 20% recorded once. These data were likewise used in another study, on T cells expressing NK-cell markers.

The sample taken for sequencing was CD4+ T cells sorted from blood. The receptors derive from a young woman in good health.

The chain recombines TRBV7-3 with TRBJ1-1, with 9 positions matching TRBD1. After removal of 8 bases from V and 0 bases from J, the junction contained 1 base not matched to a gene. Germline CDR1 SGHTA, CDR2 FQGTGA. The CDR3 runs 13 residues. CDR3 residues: CASGTGMNTEAFF. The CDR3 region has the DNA TGTGCCAGCGGGACAGGGATGAACACTGAAGCTTTCTTT.

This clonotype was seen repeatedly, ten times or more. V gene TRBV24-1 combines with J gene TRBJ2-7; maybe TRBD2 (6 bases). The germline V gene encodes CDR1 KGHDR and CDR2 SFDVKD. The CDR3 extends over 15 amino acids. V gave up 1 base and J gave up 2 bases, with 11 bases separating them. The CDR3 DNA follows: TGTGCCACCAGTGATTTTAACGGGAGTCCCTACGAGCAGTACTTC. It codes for CATSDFNGSPYEQYF.

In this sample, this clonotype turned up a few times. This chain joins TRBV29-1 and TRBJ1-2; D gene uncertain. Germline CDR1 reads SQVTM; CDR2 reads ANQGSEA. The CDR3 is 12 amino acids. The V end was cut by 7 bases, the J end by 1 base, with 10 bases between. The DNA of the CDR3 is TGCAGCGCCCACGAGGGTAACTATGGCTACACCTTC. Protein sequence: CSAHEGNYGYTF.

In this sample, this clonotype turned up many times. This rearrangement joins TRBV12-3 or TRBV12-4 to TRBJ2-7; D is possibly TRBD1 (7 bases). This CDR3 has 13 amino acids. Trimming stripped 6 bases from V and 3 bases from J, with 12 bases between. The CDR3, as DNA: TGTGCCAGCAGGCGGGACAGAGGCTACGAGCAGTACTTC. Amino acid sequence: CASRRDRGYEQYF.

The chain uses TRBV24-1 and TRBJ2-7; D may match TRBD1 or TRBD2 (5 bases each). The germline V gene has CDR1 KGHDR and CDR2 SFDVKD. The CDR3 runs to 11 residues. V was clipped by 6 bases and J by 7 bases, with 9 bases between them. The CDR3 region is CATSQGGEQYF. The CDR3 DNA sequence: TGTGCCACCAGTCAGGGCGGGGAGCAGTACTTC.

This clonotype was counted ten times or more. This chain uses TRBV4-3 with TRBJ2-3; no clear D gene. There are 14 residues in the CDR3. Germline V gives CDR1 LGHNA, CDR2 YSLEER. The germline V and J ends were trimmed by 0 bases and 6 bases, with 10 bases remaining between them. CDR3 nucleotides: TGCGCCAGCAGCCAAGAATATTCGGAGGATACGCAGTATTTT. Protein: CASSQEYSEDTQYF.

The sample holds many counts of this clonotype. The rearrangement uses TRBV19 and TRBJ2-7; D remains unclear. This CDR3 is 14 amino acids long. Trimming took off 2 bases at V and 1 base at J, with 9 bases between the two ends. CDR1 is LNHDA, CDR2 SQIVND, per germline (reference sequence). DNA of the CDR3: TGTGCCAGTAGTATATCAGAGACTTCCTACGAGCAGTACTTC. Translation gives CASSISETSYEQYF.

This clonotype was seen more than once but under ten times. The CDR3: CASSDPGLAKNIQYF. The CDR3 nucleotides are TGTGCCAGCAGTGACCCCGGACTAGCCAAAAACATTCAGTACTTC. The J gene is TRBJ2-4, the V gene TRBV28; possibly TRBD2 for D (5 bases). The CDR3 contains 15 residues. V was pared by 5 bases and J by 0 bases, with 11 bases between. From germline, CDR1 is MDHEN and CDR2 SYDVKM.

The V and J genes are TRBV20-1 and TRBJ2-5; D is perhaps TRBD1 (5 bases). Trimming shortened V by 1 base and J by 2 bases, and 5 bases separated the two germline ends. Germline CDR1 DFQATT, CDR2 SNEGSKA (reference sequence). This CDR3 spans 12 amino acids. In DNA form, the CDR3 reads TGCAGTGCTAGAGCAGGGCAAGAGACCCAGTACTTC. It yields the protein CSARAGQETQYF.

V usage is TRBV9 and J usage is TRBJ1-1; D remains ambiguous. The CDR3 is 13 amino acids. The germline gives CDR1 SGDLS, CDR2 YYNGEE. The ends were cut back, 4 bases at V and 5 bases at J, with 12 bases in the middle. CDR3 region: CASSPSRVTEAFF. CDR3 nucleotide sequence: TGTGCCAGCAGCCCTAGTAGGGTTACTGAAGCTTTCTTT. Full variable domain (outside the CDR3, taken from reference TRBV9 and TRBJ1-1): DSGVTQTPKHLITATGQRVTLRCSPRSGDLSVYWYQQSLDQGLQFLIQYYNGEERAKGNILERFSAQQFPDLHSELNLSSLELGDSALYFCASSPSRVTEAFFGQGTRLTVV.

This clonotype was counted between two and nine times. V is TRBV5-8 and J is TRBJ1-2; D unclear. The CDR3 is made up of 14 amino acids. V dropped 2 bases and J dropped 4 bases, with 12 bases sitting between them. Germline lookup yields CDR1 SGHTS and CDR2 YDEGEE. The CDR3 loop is CASSLGIGFYGYTF. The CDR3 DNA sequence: TGTGCCAGCAGCTTAGGTATCGGCTTCTATGGCTACACCTTC.